The 27 T cell receptor beta chains listed next were all sequenced from one sample in a study of tissue T cells after allogeneic stem cell transplantation. The time point was: mouse harvest day 14 after allogeneic transplant. Mouse grafts combined 10^7 T-cell-depleted bone marrow cells with 10^6 splenic CD5+ T cells. TCRdb's copy holds only in-frame clones and misses some; the assay was immunoSEQ multiplex PCR. The sample carries about 2,800 clones, around 45% recorded once. The sequencing input was gut tissue. These receptor sequences come from a female BALB/c mouse given C57BL/6 T cells with graft-versus-host disease after an allogeneic hematopoietic cell transplant.

About this clone: Mouse names are used for the genes. The observed sequence ends 1 residue before the CDR3 terminus, with the missing tail filled in from the germline J gene. The gene calls are TRBV2 and TRBJ2-2; unclear D gene. CDR1 and CDR2 from the germline V gene are LGHNA and YSYQKL. CDR3 size: 14 residues. V lost 0 bases and J lost 0, with 2 bases in between. Partial CDR3 DNA: TGTGCCAGCAGCCAAGATGCAAACACCGGGCAGCTCTAC. This gives the protein CASSQDANTGQLY. The complete CDR3 reads CASSQDANTGQLYF. Complete variable domain (other parts from reference TRBV2 and TRBJ2-2): DPKIIQKPKYLVAVTGSEKILICEQYLGHNAMYWYRQSAKKPLEFMFSYSYQKLMDNQTASSRFQPQSSKKNHLDLQITALKPDDSATYFCASSQDANTGQLYFGEGSKLTVL.

Sample share makes this clone large (0.1 to 1%). Germline and genes here are mouse. The CDR3 end lies 1 residue beyond the end of the read and is filled in from the germline J gene. The J gene is TRBJ2-4, the V gene TRBV26; tentative D call: TRBD2 (6 bases). There are 14 residues in the CDR3. The germline V gene has CDR1 KGHPV and CDR2 FQNQEV (reference sequence). V shed 4 bases and J shed 0 bases, with 8 bases lying between them. The covered CDR3 bases are TGTGCCAGCAGTCCTGGGGCTAGTCAAAACACCTTGTAC. Protein product: CASSPGASQNTLY. In full, the CDR3 reads CASSPGASQNTLYF.

On this clone: The germline and genes are mouse ones. The read terminates 1 residue before the CDR3 end, so the remaining end is supplied by the germline J gene. The chain employs TRBV15 and TRBJ2-7, with TRBD2 identical over 9 bases. After removal of 5 bases from V and 5 bases from J, the junction contained 7 bases not matched to a gene. The CDR3 contains 14 residues. Germline CDR1 SGHND, CDR2 FRSKSL. The covered CDR3 bases are TGTGCCAGCAGTGCCGGGACTGGGTCGCATGAACAGTAC. It yields the protein CASSAGTGSHEQY. The CDR3 in full is CASSAGTGSHEQYF. The full variable domain, rest sourced from reference TRBV15 and TRBJ2-7, is DAGVTQTPRHEVAEKGQTIILKCEPVSGHNDLFWYRQTKIQGLELLSYFRSKSLMEDGGAFKDRFKAEMLNSSFSTLKIQPTEPKDSAVYLCASSAGTGSHEQYFGPGTRLTVL.

Points on this clone: Mouse names are used for the genes. The missing CDR3 end, 1 residue past where the read stops, is filled in from the germline J gene. The rearrangement uses TRBV23 and TRBJ2-2; TRBD2 was called by the table and not checked on the DNA. CDR3 length: 16 residues. Germline CDR1 reads KGHTA; CDR2 reads FQNQQP. This CDR3 reads CSSSQSPDWYTGQLYF. Incomplete CDR3 DNA: TGCTCCAGCAGTCAATCCCCGGACTGGTACACCGGGCAGCTCTAC.

With respect to this clone: Gene names follow the mouse nomenclature. The read finishes 1 residue shy of the CDR3 end, and the germline J gene is used to complete it. V gene TRBV3 combines with J gene TRBJ2-7; 8 bases match TRBD1. Germline-derived CDR1 and CDR2 are SNHLY and FYNGKV (reference sequence). CDR3 length: 13 amino acids. V gave up 5 bases and J gave up 7 bases; unmatched junction bases: 7. The CDR3 DNA, read in part, is TGTGCCAGCAGCAGGACAGGGTTGTGGGAACAGTAC. Its translation: CASSRTGLWEQY. The entire CDR3 reads CASSRTGLWEQYF.

This clone has more than one count but fewer than ten. Germline and genes here are mouse. The CDR3 extends 1 residue past the end of the read, so its final part is completed from the germline J gene. This chain links TRBV26 with TRBJ2-7; tentatively, D is TRBD1 (7 bases). CDR1 is KGHPV, CDR2 FQNQEV, per germline (reference sequence). This CDR3 is built from 12 residues. V lost 4 bases, J lost 7 bases, and 11 bases lay in between. CDR3 bases read: TGTGCCAGCAGTCAGGGGGCTGGGGAACAGTAC. Translated, it gives CASSQGAGEQY. The full-length CDR3 reads as CASSQGAGEQYF.

As concerns this clone: Mouse gene names apply. Read coverage stops 1 residue before the CDR3 terminus; the germline J gene supplies the remainder. This sequence joins TRBV4 and TRBJ2-5, with 7 bases identical to TRBD2. Germline CDR1 LGHDT, CDR2 YNNKQL (reference sequence). CDR3 length: 15 amino acids. V dropped 6 bases and J dropped 3; count of bases not matched to a gene: 9. The DNA read from the CDR3 is TGTGCCAGCAGACGACTACTGGGGCCTCAAGACACCCAGTAC. It codes for CASRRLLGPQDTQY. The CDR3 in full is CASRRLLGPQDTQYF.

Regarding this clone: Gene names denote mouse genes. The read gets to within 1 residue of the CDR3 end, and the germline J gene fills in the rest. The rearrangement links TRBV23 to TRBJ2-1; TRBD2 is the table's D call, not checked against the DNA. Germline V gene lookup returns CDR1 KGHTA and CDR2 FQNQQP. The CDR3 loop spans 14 amino acids. The sequenced CDR3 bases are TGCTCCAGCAGTCGTCTGGGGGACTATGCTGAGCAGTTC. It codes for CSSSRLGDYAEQF. The entire CDR3 reads CSSSRLGDYAEQFF. Variable domain in full (rest from reference TRBV23 and TRBJ2-1): DAAVTQKPRYLIKMKGQEAEMKCIPEKGHTAVFWYQQKQSKELKFLIYFQNQQPLDQIDMVKERFSAVCPSSSLCSLGIRTCEAEDSALYLCSSSRLGDYAEQFFGPGTRLTVL.

This clone qualifies as large (0.1 to 1%). Any gene name here is a mouse gene name. CDR3 region: CASSPPGQPNTGQLYF. CDR3 DNA, as far as it was read: TGTGCCAGCAGTCCTCCGGGACAGCCAAACACCGGGCAGCTCTAC. The chain combines TRBV26 with TRBJ2-2; TRBD1 aligns across 7 bases. The sequence runs out 1 residue before the end of the CDR3; the remainder is reconstructed from the germline J gene. After removal of 4 bases from V and 0 bases from J, the junction contained 5 bases not matched to a gene. The CDR3 runs 16 residues. Germline V CDR1 and CDR2: KGHPV, FQNQEV (reference sequence).

This clone was picked up a small number of times. The gene symbols are mouse symbols. The missing CDR3 end, 1 residue past where the read stops, is filled in from the germline J gene. The rearrangement uses TRBV31 and TRBJ2-1; 13 bases fit TRBD2. The J segment lost 6 bases and the V segment lost 1 base, leaving 3 bases of the junction unmatched. Germline CDR1 GKSSPN, CDR2 SITVG. The CDR3 is made up of 15 amino acids. The CDR3 reads CAWSRDWGGSAEQFF. The covered CDR3 bases are TGTGCCTGGAGTCGGGACTGGGGGGGAAGTGCTGAGCAGTTC.

Points on this clone: Mouse germline and gene names are used. The missing CDR3 end, 1 residue past where the read stops, is filled in from the germline J gene. This chain joins TRBV13-3 and TRBJ2-7, with D possibly being TRBD2 (5 bases). The CDR3 has 14 amino acids. Trimming pared 0 bases from V and 0 bases from J, leaving 7 bases between. Germline lookup yields CDR1 NNHDY and CDR2 SYVADS. CDR3 loop: CASSDDWSSYEQYF. The DNA read from the CDR3 is TGTGCCAGCAGTGATGACTGGAGCTCCTATGAACAGTAC.

Concerning this clone itself: The genes and germline here are from mouse. The CDR3 extends 1 residue past the end of the read, so its final part is completed from the germline J gene. This sequence joins TRBV23 and TRBJ2-5; the table's D call, TRBD2, was not checked against the DNA. This CDR3 contains 15 residues. From germline, CDR1 is KGHTA and CDR2 FQNQQP. This CDR3 is CSSSQSGGGQDTQYF. Partial CDR3 DNA: TGCTCCAGCAGTCAATCCGGGGGGGGGCAAGACACCCAGTAC.

This clone has just a few counts. Genes here carry mouse names. The read comes to an end 1 residue before the CDR3 does, leaving the germline J gene to fill in the end. V is TRBV26 and J is TRBJ2-7; the D gene is possibly TRBD1 (5 bases). There are 12 residues in the CDR3. CDR1 KGHPV and CDR2 FQNQEV come from the germline V gene (reference sequence). Trimming pared 2 bases from V and 6 bases from J, leaving 8 bases between. The part of the CDR3 DNA that was read is TGTGCCAGCAGTCTGACCAGGGTTGAACAGTAC. Its protein is CASSLTRVEQY. The full CDR3 protein is CASSLTRVEQYF.

To note about this clone: Genes and germline are mouse. Read coverage stops 1 residue before the CDR3 terminus; the germline J gene supplies the remainder. The chain joins TRBV3 to TRBJ2-1; tentative D call: TRBD1 (6 bases). In germline, CDR1 is SNHLY, CDR2 FYNGKV (reference sequence). CDR3 length: 14 residues. V dropped 5 bases and J dropped 4 bases, with 12 bases sitting between them. Partial CDR3 DNA: TGTGCCAGCAGCGCCCGGGACATATATGCTGAGCAGTTC. It translates to CASSARDIYAEQF. The complete CDR3 reads CASSARDIYAEQFF.

About this clone: Mouse names are used for the genes. CDR3 DNA (partial): TGTGCCTGGAGACCCTGGACTGGGGGGTATGAACAGTAC. This encodes CAWRPWTGGYEQY. The whole CDR3 region reads CAWRPWTGGYEQYF. The chain couples TRBV31 to TRBJ2-7; 11 bases align to TRBD2. The missing CDR3 end, 1 residue past where the read stops, is filled in from the germline J gene. The length of the CDR3 is 14 residues. The V and J ends lost 3 bases and 4 bases, in that order; junction bases with no gene match: 5. Per germline, CDR1 GKSSPN and CDR2 SITVG.

This clone is classed as large. The genes and germline here are from mouse. The CDR3 bases that were read are TGTGCCAGCGCGGACAGCTCCTATGAACAGTAC. This encodes CASADSSYEQY. The whole CDR3 sequence reads CASADSSYEQYF. This rearrangement joins TRBV26 to TRBJ2-7, with D possibly matching TRBD1 (6 bases). The missing CDR3 end, 1 residue past where the read stops, is filled in from the germline J gene. This CDR3 has 12 residues. Germline loops: CDR1 KGHPV, CDR2 FQNQEV (reference sequence). Trimming left V 8 bases short and J 0 bases short, with 8 bases between.

Worth noting for this clone: The gene names given are mouse names. The read ends 1 residue before the CDR3 terminus; that terminus is restored from the germline J gene. The rearrangement uses TRBV1 and TRBJ2-3; TRBD2 aligns across 8 bases. Germline loops: CDR1 NSQYPW, CDR2 LRSPGD (reference sequence). This CDR3 is 14 amino acids long. Unmatched junction bases numbered 0, after V lost 1 base and J lost 3 bases. Partial CDR3 DNA: TGCACCTGCAGTGCAGCTGGGGGGGCAGAAACGCTGTAT. It translates to CTCSAAGGAETLY. The whole CDR3 sequence reads CTCSAAGGAETLYF.

Note on this clone: Genes and germline are mouse. From the germline J gene comes the end of the CDR3, since the read stops 1 residue before it. The chain employs TRBV12-1 and TRBJ1-1, with D possibly being TRBD1 (5 bases). This CDR3 spans 13 amino acids. The V and J ends lost 0 bases and 4 bases respectively, with 8 bases between them. Per germline, CDR1 SGHSN and CDR2 HYEKVE. The CDR3 reads CASSLVRATEVFF. Incomplete CDR3 DNA: TGTGCCAGCTCTCTCGTCAGGGCCACAGAAGTCTTC.

Concerning this clone: Mouse gene names apply. The CDR3 extends 1 residue past the end of the read, so its final part is completed from the germline J gene. V gene TRBV15 combines with J gene TRBJ2-1; TRBD2 aligns across 11 bases. CDR1 and CDR2 (germline): SGHND, FRSKSL. V lost 5 bases and J lost 7; bases outside the gene matches: 4. The CDR3 totals 14 residues. The sequenced part of the CDR3 DNA is TGTGCCAGCAGTCTACTGGGGGGGCGGGCTGAGCAGTTC. This codes for CASSLLGGRAEQF. The CDR3 in full is CASSLLGGRAEQFF.

This clone was observed a handful of times. Gene labels here are mouse ones. The CDR3 end falls 1 residue outside the read, so it is completed with the germline J gene. The J gene is TRBJ2-1, the V gene TRBV4, with 9 bases matching TRBD2. The CDR3 totals 14 residues. V lost 8 bases, J lost 6 bases, and 8 bases stayed unmatched. Germline CDR1 LGHDT, CDR2 YNNKQL (reference sequence). CDR3 in amino acids: CASYNWGEGAEQFF. The sequenced part of the CDR3 DNA is TGTGCCAGCTATAACTGGGGGGAGGGTGCTGAGCAGTTC.

On this clone: The gene symbols are mouse symbols. The CDR3 goes on 1 residue after the read ends, and that part is filled in from the germline J gene. The genes are TRBV15 and TRBJ1-1; tentatively, D is TRBD1 (5 bases). The germline gives CDR1 SGHND, CDR2 FRSKSL. The CDR3 loop spans 12 amino acids. The V end lost 2 bases, the J end lost 7 bases, and 8 bases lay between the germline ends. The sequenced CDR3 bases are TGTGCCAGCAGTTTAAAGGGGAAAGAAGTCTTC. Translated: CASSLKGKEVF. The complete CDR3 protein is CASSLKGKEVFF.

On this clone: The gene names given are mouse names. The read ends 1 residue before the CDR3 terminus; that terminus is restored from the germline J gene. V gene TRBV3 combines with J gene TRBJ1-4; TRBD1 matches at 7 bases. The CDR3 runs 13 residues. The germline V gene has CDR1 SNHLY and CDR2 FYNGKV (reference sequence). Trimming removed 5 bases from V and 7 bases from J; junction bases left unmatched: 4. CDR3 loop: CASSQQGLERLFF. The part of the CDR3 DNA that was read is TGTGCCAGCAGCCAACAGGGGCTCGAAAGATTATTT.

Comment on this clone: Genes and germline come from the mouse. The CDR3 end is not reached by the read, which stops 1 residue before it; the germline J gene fills it in. V usage is TRBV15 and J usage is TRBJ1-5; D ambiguous. Germline V gives CDR1 SGHND, CDR2 FRSKSL. This CDR3 has 12 amino acids. With 2 bases removed from V and 6 bases from J, the gap between germline ends came to 5 bases. The sequenced CDR3 bases are TGTGCCAGCAGTTTACGGGGCCAGGCTCCGCTT. It specifies CASSLRGQAPL. The entire CDR3 protein reads CASSLRGQAPLF.

The table lists this clone with a few counts. Genes here carry mouse names. Sequencing ends 1 residue short of the CDR3 end; the germline J gene provides the rest. The V and J genes are TRBV2 and TRBJ2-7; D gene ambiguous. The CDR3 has 14 amino acids. CDR1 and CDR2 (germline): LGHNA, YSYQKL. Trimming removed 0 bases from V and 4 bases from J, with 10 bases in between. The CDR3 region is CASSQDRHLYEQYF. The sequenced CDR3 bases are TGTGCCAGCAGCCAAGATCGACATCTATATGAACAGTAC.

A word on this clone: Here the gene names and germline are mouse. The CDR3 end is not reached by the read, which stops 1 residue before it; the germline J gene fills it in. The V and J genes are TRBV23 and TRBJ1-1; the table gives TRBD1 as D, unverified against the DNA. Germline V gives CDR1 KGHTA, CDR2 FQNQQP. The CDR3 extends over 13 amino acids. CDR3 amino acids: CSSSRDRDTEVFF. CDR3 bases read: TGCTCCAGCAGTAGGGACAGGGACACAGAAGTCTTC.

On this clone: Gene names follow the mouse nomenclature. The observed sequence ends 1 residue before the CDR3 terminus, with the missing tail filled in from the germline J gene. The rearrangement uses TRBV16 and TRBJ2-4; 8 bases map to TRBD2. V shed 6 bases, J shed 0 bases, and the junction held 5 bases outside the gene matches. The CDR3 is 15 amino acids. Germline V CDR1 and CDR2: SGHSA, FRNQAP. The CDR3: CASRTGGGSQNTLYF. Incomplete CDR3 DNA: TGTGCAAGCAGAACTGGGGGAGGGAGTCAAAACACCTTGTAC.

Regarding this clone: The genes and germline here are from mouse. The read falls 1 residue short of the CDR3 end, and the missing part is taken from the germline J gene. The rearrangement uses TRBV26 and TRBJ2-7; 9 nucleotides match TRBD1. After removal of 2 bases from V and 6 bases from J, the junction contained 2 bases not matched to a gene. CDR1 and CDR2 from the germline V gene are KGHPV and FQNQEV (reference sequence). The CDR3 is made up of 13 amino acids. CDR3: CASSLGDRAEQYF. The CDR3 bases that were read are TGTGCCAGCAGTCTGGGGGACAGGGCTGAACAGTAC.